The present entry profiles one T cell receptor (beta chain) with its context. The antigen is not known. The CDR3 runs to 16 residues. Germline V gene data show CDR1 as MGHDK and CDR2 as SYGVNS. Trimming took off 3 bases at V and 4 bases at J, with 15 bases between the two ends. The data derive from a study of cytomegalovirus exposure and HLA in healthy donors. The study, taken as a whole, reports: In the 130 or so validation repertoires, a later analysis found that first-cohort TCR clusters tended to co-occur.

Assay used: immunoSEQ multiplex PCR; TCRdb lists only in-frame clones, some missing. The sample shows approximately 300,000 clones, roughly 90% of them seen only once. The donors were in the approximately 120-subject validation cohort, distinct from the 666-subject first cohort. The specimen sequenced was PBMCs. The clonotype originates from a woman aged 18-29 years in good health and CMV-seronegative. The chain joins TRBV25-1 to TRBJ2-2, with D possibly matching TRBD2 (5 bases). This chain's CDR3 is CASSDYRQGGTGELFF. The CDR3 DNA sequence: TGTGCCAGCAGTGATTACCGACAAGGAGGCACCGGGGAGCTGTTTTTT.